The 10 T cell receptor beta chains given below trace back to one sample, sequenced in a study of T cell repertoires in cytomegalovirus infection. TCRdb re-analysed the reads in MiXCR, keeping a single row per CDR3 protein. This sample has 600,000 to 700,000 distinct CDR3 sequences, with around a third found just once. Their cognate antigens are unknown. Sequenced here: cultured PBMCs, sampled from culture after CMV antigen stimulation. Receptors originate from a human donor in good health (CMV status not recorded). Some clones in this sample may be carry-over from other donors' samples.

The CDR3: CASSFRTSGRLEQYF. DNA for the CDR3: TGTGCCAGCAGTTTTCGGACTAGCGGCCGCCTCGAGCAGTACTTC. J is TRBJ2-7 and V is TRBV12-3 or TRBV12-4; 10 nucleotides agree with TRBD2. CDR3 length equals 15 residues. After removal of 3 bases from V and 6 bases from J, the junction contained 8 bases not matched to a gene.

The table lists this clonotype with a few counts. The chain joins TRBV28 to TRBJ1-1, with D possibly matching TRBD1 (6 bases). Germline V gene lookup returns CDR1 MDHEN and CDR2 SYDVKM. This CDR3 has 16 amino acids. Deletions cut 4 bases from V and 0 bases from J, with 15 bases between. The CDR3 loop reads CASSYGGEGVNTEAFF. The CDR3 DNA sequence: TGTGCCAGCAGTTATGGGGGTGAGGGGGTGAACACTGAAGCTTTCTTT.

This clonotype was found a few times. The chain carries TRBV7-9 and TRBJ1-2; a possible D gene is TRBD1 (6 bases). The germline gives CDR1 SEHNR, CDR2 FQNEAQ (reference sequence). The V and J ends lost 8 bases and 12 bases respectively, with 25 bases between them. The CDR3 runs to 14 residues. The chain's CDR3 is CASASLFRRGGDTF. The CDR3 DNA follows: TGTGCCAGCGCCTCCCTGTTTCGACGAGGGGGGGACACCTTC.

The V call is TRBV5-6, the J call TRBJ2-7; perhaps TRBD1 as D (6 bases). The CDR3 spans 17 residues. Between the trimmed V and J ends, which lost 5 bases and 2 bases, there was a span of 23 bases. Germline V CDR1 and CDR2: SGHDT, YYEEEE. The CDR3 coding sequence is TGTGCCAGCAGACGAAAACCAACAGGGATCGGAACCTACGAGCAGTACTTC. Encoded protein: CASRRKPTGIGTYEQYF.

This clonotype occurred a few times. This chain joins TRBV12-3 or TRBV12-4 and TRBJ2-5; no clear D. V lost 6 bases and J lost 3, with 14 bases in between. This CDR3 is built from 14 residues. The CDR3 DNA follows: TGTGCCAGCAGCGCGACCGGGTCTAAAGAGACCCAGTACTTC. Its translation: CASSATGSKETQYF.

V usage is TRBV28 and J usage is TRBJ2-7, with 7 bases matching TRBD2. With 5 bases clipped from V and 2 bases from J, the junction kept 6 bases outside the gene matches. CDR1 and CDR2 from the germline V gene are MDHEN and SYDVKM. This CDR3 is built from 14 residues. CDR3 DNA sequence: TGTGCCAGCAGTAGGGGCGGGGGAACCTACGAGCAGTACTTC. Amino acid sequence: CASSRGGGTYEQYF.

J is TRBJ2-2 and V is TRBV2; a weak D match, TRBD1 (6 bases). The CDR3 consists of 14 residues. V gave up 5 bases and J gave up 7 bases, with 14 bases separating them. The germline gives CDR1 SNHLY, CDR2 FYNNEI. As DNA, the CDR3 is TGTGCCAGCAGTCACAGGGTAGTAGGCGGGGAGCTGTTTTTT. Its protein product is CASSHRVVGGELFF.

This clonotype was seen only once. This chain links TRBV4-2 with TRBJ2-1; TRBD2 aligns across 8 bases. Trimming at V came to 3 bases and at J to 5 bases, leaving 9 bases not matched to a gene. Germline V CDR1 and CDR2: LGHNA, YNFKEQ. The CDR3 is made up of 16 amino acids. DNA for the CDR3: TGTGCCAGCAGCCACCCTCCGGGACTAGGAAACAATGAGCAGTTCTTC. Its translation is CASSHPPGLGNNEQFF.

Only a few counts were recorded for this clonotype. The J gene is TRBJ2-1, the V gene TRBV10-3; 12 bases match TRBD2. The CDR3 is 13 amino acids. The germline V gene has CDR1 ENHRY and CDR2 SYGVKD. J was trimmed by 9 bases and V by 7 bases; bases with no gene match: 4. CDR3 loop: CAITRTSGTEQFF. The CDR3 nucleotides are TGTGCCATCACCCGGACTAGCGGGACTGAGCAGTTCTTC.

The V and J genes are TRBV7-9 and TRBJ2-7, with D perhaps TRBD2 (7 bases). Germline lookup yields CDR1 SEHNR and CDR2 FQNEAQ (reference sequence). V lost 5 bases, J lost 2 bases, and 16 bases lay in between. This CDR3 has 15 amino acids. In DNA, the CDR3 is TGTGCCAGCAGCGCAAGGGGGGGAACCGCCTACGAGCAGTACTTC. Protein: CASSARGGTAYEQYF.